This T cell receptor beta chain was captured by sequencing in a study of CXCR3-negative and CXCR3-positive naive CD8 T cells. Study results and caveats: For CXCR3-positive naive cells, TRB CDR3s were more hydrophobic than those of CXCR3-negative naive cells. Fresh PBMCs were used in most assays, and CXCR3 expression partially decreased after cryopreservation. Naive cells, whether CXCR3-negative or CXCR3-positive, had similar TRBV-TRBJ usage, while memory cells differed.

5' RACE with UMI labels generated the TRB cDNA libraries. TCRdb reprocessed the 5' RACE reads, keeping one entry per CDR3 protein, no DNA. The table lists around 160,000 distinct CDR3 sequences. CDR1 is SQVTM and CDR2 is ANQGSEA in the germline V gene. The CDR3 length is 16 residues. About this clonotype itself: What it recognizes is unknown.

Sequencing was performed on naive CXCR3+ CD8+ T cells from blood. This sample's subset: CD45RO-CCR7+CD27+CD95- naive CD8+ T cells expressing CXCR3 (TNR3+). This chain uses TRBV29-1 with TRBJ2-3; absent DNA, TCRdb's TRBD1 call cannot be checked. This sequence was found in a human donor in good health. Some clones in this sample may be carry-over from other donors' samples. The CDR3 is CSVELTGSGFPDTQYF.